This passage covers 18 T cell receptor beta chains from one sample sequenced in a study of identical twins. TCRdb redid the calling of the 5' RACE reads with MiXCR, one entry per CDR3 protein. The sample includes about 890,000 distinct CDR3 sequences, 10% to 15% seen only once; the top ten take around 1.6%. This sample was shared with a second study, whose subject was yellow fever vaccine responses in identical twins.

Material for sequencing was PBMCs. Receptor source: a woman younger than 35 in good health.

The sample holds many counts of this clonotype. The CDR3, as DNA: TGTGCCAGCAGCTTAGAGCTCGGGACAGTGGAAAAACTGTTTTTT. It codes for CASSLELGTVEKLFF. The genes are TRBV7-8 and TRBJ1-4; 7 bases are a match to TRBD1. Looked up from germline, CDR1 is SGHVS and CDR2 is FQNEAQ. The ends lost 1 base at V and 8 bases at J; junction bases unmatched: 7. The CDR3 length is 15 residues.

This clonotype was detected only a few times. The chain recombines TRBV20-1 with TRBJ1-5; D gene ambiguous. The CDR3 sequence is 13 residues long. V was clipped by 3 bases and J by 5 bases, with 11 bases between them. Germline assignment: CDR1 DFQATT and CDR2 SNEGSKA (reference sequence). This CDR3 reads CSASLSFDQPQHF. The CDR3 nucleotides are TGCAGTGCTAGTTTGTCGTTTGATCAGCCCCAGCATTTT.

This clonotype occurred a few times. The rearrangement joins TRBV5-1 to TRBJ1-1, with 12 bases that match TRBD1. The CDR3 is 22 amino acids. Trimming cost V 4 bases and J 0 bases; bases outside gene matches: 22. Germline V lookup: CDR1 SGHRS, CDR2 YFSETQ. CDR3 in amino acids: CASSRFTGTGGAGALLNTEAFF. DNA for the CDR3: TGCGCCAGCAGCCGCTTTACCGGGACAGGGGGCGCCGGGGCTCTCCTGAACACTGAAGCTTTCTTT.

At least ten counts were recorded for this clonotype. The V gene is TRBV28, the J gene TRBJ2-3; 7 bases match TRBD2. CDR1 and CDR2 (germline): MDHEN, SYDVKM. Unmatched junction bases numbered 17, after V lost 7 bases and J lost 4 bases. CDR3 size: 17 residues. The CDR3 coding sequence is TGTGCCAGCAAATCGGACGTTTCGGGGGGAGGCGCAGATACGCAGTATTTT. Translated: CASKSDVSGGGADTQYF.

This chain links TRBV4-2 with TRBJ2-3; TRBD2 aligns across 14 bases. This CDR3 region has 18 residues. Germline trimming cut 2 bases from V and 4 bases from J; bases unmatched to any gene: 8. Germline CDR1 LGHNA, CDR2 YNFKEQ. CDR3 sequence reads: CASSQLRTSGGTSDTQYF. As DNA, the CDR3 is TGTGCCAGCAGCCAACTTAGGACTAGCGGGGGGACATCAGATACGCAGTATTTT.

The genes are TRBV10-3 and TRBJ2-7; 8 bases agree with TRBD1. This CDR3 contains 15 residues. The ends lost 6 bases at V and 1 base at J; junction bases unmatched: 8. The V gene's germline CDR1 is ENHRY and CDR2 SYGVKD. The DNA for the CDR3 is TGTGCCATCAGCCCCGGGACAGGTTCATCCTACGAGCAGTACTTC. It translates to CAISPGTGSSYEQYF.

This clonotype was detected a few times. The chain couples TRBV12-3 or TRBV12-4 to TRBJ1-3; D gene ambiguous. Trimming removed 4 bases from V and 0 bases from J, with 10 bases in between. The CDR3 is 15 residues long. The CDR3 sequence: CASSYRGYSGNTIYF. Written as DNA, the CDR3 is TGTGCCAGCAGTTATCGAGGGTACTCTGGAAACACCATATATTTT.

To note about this clonotype: The CDR3 does not close with the conserved phenylalanine or tryptophan, likely indicating a read error. The V and J genes are TRBV20-1 and TRBJ1-1, with D uncertain. Per the germline V gene, CDR1 is DFQATT and CDR2 is SNEGSKA (reference sequence). The CDR3 consists of 10 residues. V was clipped by 3 bases and J by 5 bases, with 4 bases between them. The DNA of the CDR3 is TGCAGTGCTAGCAGGACTGAAGCTTTCTCT. Protein sequence: CSASRTEAFS.

This chain links TRBV3-1 with TRBJ2-5, with D tentatively TRBD1 (5 bases). V gave up 0 bases and J gave up 6 bases, with 11 bases separating them. The CDR3 runs to 14 residues. CDR1 is LGHDT and CDR2 is YNNKEL in the germline V gene (reference sequence). DNA of the CDR3: TGTGCCAGCAGCCAAGATAGGGGATGGCAGACCCAGTACTTC. The encoded protein is CASSQDRGWQTQYF.

This clonotype showed up just a few times. The chain is built from TRBV12-3 or TRBV12-4 and TRBJ1-1, with D possibly matching TRBD1 (5 bases). V lost 6 bases to trimming and J lost 7 bases, with 15 bases between them. This CDR3 region has 13 residues. CDR3 coding DNA: TGTGCCAGCAGACTGGGACGGGGCCATGAAGCTTTCTTT. The encoded protein is CASRLGRGHEAFF.

This clonotype was seen many times. V gene TRBV5-5 combines with J gene TRBJ2-7; no reliable D call. This CDR3 contains 13 residues. The germline V gene encodes CDR1 SGHKS and CDR2 YYEKEE (reference sequence). CDR3 loop: CASGLGASYEQYV. CDR3 bases: TGTGCCAGCGGCTTAGGAGCGTCCTACGAGCAGTACGTC.

This clonotype was detected a few times. DNA of the CDR3: TGTGCCAGCAGTGGGGAGATGAATCAGCCCCAGCATTTT. This codes for CASSGEMNQPQHF. The genes are TRBV2 and TRBJ1-5; D is unresolved. Germline CDR1 and CDR2: SNHLY and FYNNEI. The CDR3 is 13 amino acids. Trimming shortened V by 4 bases and J by 4 bases, and 8 bases separated the two germline ends.

This clonotype has just a few counts. V gene TRBV20-1 combines with J gene TRBJ1-5; D unresolved. Germline V CDR1 and CDR2: DFQATT, SNEGSKA (reference sequence). The V end was cut by 6 bases, the J end by 4 bases, with 10 bases between. The CDR3 extends over 12 amino acids. In DNA, the CDR3 is TGCAGTGCGCACCAAGGAAATCAGCCCCAGCATTTT. It yields the protein CSAHQGNQPQHF.

The chain is built from TRBV11-2 and TRBJ1-2, with TRBD1 identical over 7 bases. Trimming at V came to 8 bases and at J to 8 bases, leaving 14 bases not matched to a gene. The V gene's germline CDR1 is SGHAT and CDR2 FQNNGV. The CDR3 totals 14 residues. CDR3 DNA: TGTGCCAGCCGCCGAGAGACAGGGAGGTGGGGCTACACCTTC. Its protein is CASRRETGRWGYTF.

The sample holds many counts of this clonotype. The CDR3: CASSRQNRALNTEAFF. DNA of the CDR3: TGTGCCAGCAGTCGCCAGAACAGGGCCTTGAACACTGAAGCTTTCTTT. V and J are TRBV12-3 or TRBV12-4 and TRBJ1-1; D possibly corresponds to TRBD1 (6 bases). The CDR3 spans 16 residues. With 5 bases removed from V and 0 bases from J, the gap between germline ends came to 16 bases.

CDR3 in amino acids: CSAPGLVAGELFF. CDR3 nucleotides: TGCAGCGCTCCGGGACTAGTAGCGGGGGAGCTGTTTTTT. The chain links TRBV29-1 to TRBJ2-2; 8 bases are shared with TRBD2. The V gene end was trimmed by 7 bases and the J gene end by 8 bases; junction bases not matched to a gene: 9. There are 13 residues in the CDR3. The V gene's germline CDR1 is SQVTM and CDR2 ANQGSEA.

In its sample, this clonotype was seen many times. The V gene is TRBV20-1, the J gene TRBJ2-1, with 8 bases identical to TRBD2. Germline lookup yields CDR1 DFQATT and CDR2 SNEGSKA (reference sequence). This CDR3 is built from 13 residues. V dropped 0 bases and J dropped 7; count of bases not matched to a gene: 2. For the CDR3, the DNA is TGCAGTGCTAGAGAAGCGGGAGTAAATGAGCAGTTCTTC. Translated, it gives CSAREAGVNEQFF.

In its sample, this clonotype was seen a few times. V and J are TRBV6-1 and TRBJ2-1, with TRBD1 matching over 9 bases. The CDR3 runs 13 residues. Germline V gene sequence: CDR1 MNHNS, CDR2 SASEGT. The trim removed 8 bases at V and 8 bases at J, leaving 7 bases unmatched. For the CDR3, the DNA is TGTGCCAGCTTCGGACAGGGGCCTCATGAGCAGTTCTTC. It codes for CASFGQGPHEQFF.